This T cell receptor beta chain originates from a study of T cell repertoires in cytomegalovirus infection. As for the study in general: Epitope selection comprised recently identified HLA-C-restricted CMV epitopes and well-studied HLA-B-restricted CMV epitopes. CMV infection and matching HLA type were both indicated by public TCR beta signatures. Whole-study findings and limits: The ex vivo response was dominated by HLA-C-restricted CMV-specific TCR beta clonotypes. Identification of carriers of CMV plus the relevant HLA was achieved through cumulative public TCR beta family frequency.

Germline V lookup: CDR1 LGHNA, CDR2 YNFKEQ. The junction had 14 bases not matched to a gene; V was cut back by 0 bases and J by 6 bases. The CDR3 is 19 amino acids. Via MiXCR, TCRdb re-called the reads, giving one row per CDR3 protein. The table has roughly 78,000 distinct CDR3 sequences, 35% to 50% seen once. This clonotype was seen a few times. What it recognizes is unknown. The receptor comes from a human donor in good health (CMV status not recorded). Some clones in this sample may be carry-over from other donors' samples. The chain uses TRBV4-2 and TRBJ2-4, with 10 nucleotides matching TRBD2. This sample comprised CD8+ T cells from cultured PBMCs, obtained from culture after CMV antigen stimulation. The CDR3 bases are TGTGCCAGCAGCCAAGATGAGGTTGGGGAGCGGGGGGGTGCAAACATTCAGTACTTC. As protein: CASSQDEVGERGGANIQYF.